This TCR beta chain was sequenced during a study of cytomegalovirus exposure and HLA in healthy donors (dated by TCRdb to the late 2010s). About the investigation overall: In an earlier analysis of 587 of the donors, 276 Gb of sequence data and about 110 million unique TCR beta sequences from roughly 190 million T cells were reported. Approximately 300 gigabases of sequencing data and around 85 million unique TCR sequences made up an early release that covered about 640 HLA-typed donors. Of the roughly 410 genotyped donors, 81% were placed in the genetic ancestry cluster associated with self-reported Caucasian donors. The study was designed to test whether signatures of past pathogen exposure could be identified by cataloging public T cell receptors. Using immunosequencing, the study profiled T cell repertoires from about 610 subjects and related those repertoires to cytomegalovirus serostatus. Along with the 666-subject first cohort, a separate validation cohort of over a hundred different subjects was used. To predict cytomegalovirus infection status, the study brought together high-throughput TCR immunosequencing, statistical association of individual TCRs with disease status, and machine learning. A later analysis re-analyzed previously published TCR beta repertoires from approximately 700 donors and added high-resolution HLA genotyping to study TCR occurrence patterns. The later analysis used no new phenotypic data to find candidate immune exposures, relying instead on TCR beta sequences and their occurrence across donors. An earlier analysis of some 500 of the donors applied high-throughput TCR beta sequencing to assess whether each TCR beta V gene segment acted as functional or pseudogenic. Donor age, sex, ethnicity and CMV serostatus were compiled together with the repertoire data. A later genetic analysis took genome-wide SNP genotypes for 398 of the 666 donors and used that subset as a discovery cohort. All discovery cohort repertoires had been generated on a single sequencing platform. Class I and class II HLA loci were covered by the typing at four-digit resolution. The number of donors typed differed by locus, with about 629-640 for A, B, C, DRB1 and DQB1, roughly 550 for DQA1, about 610 for DPA1, and 450 to 480 for DPB1. About five DR-DQ haplotypes were treated as single units for association and clustering because of strong linkage in the cohort. Among some 400 genotyped donors of the cohort, an average of approximately 240,000 unique TCR beta nucleotide sequences was sequenced per donor, of which approximately 18% were non-productive.

With regard to this clone: The clone's antigen remains unknown. There are no base qualities to consult, and no much larger clone falls within one base.

The CDR3 numbers 17 residues from cysteine through phenylalanine. CDR3 DNA is the only sequence kept; it has 51 bases, read in frame from the first base. Trimmed from V: 2 bases; trimmed from J: 5 bases; junction bases lacking a gene match: 9. The CDR1 and CDR2 encoded by the germline V gene are LGHNA and YSLEER. The cohort comprised under 700 healthy bone marrow donors. All cohort members were sampled while nominally healthy, although unrecorded immune exposures were likely present. The donor was CMV seronegative and belonged to the group of roughly 330 seronegative cohort members. A peripheral blood sample was provided by each donor, and peripheral blood mononuclear cells were used for TCR beta sequencing. Genomic DNA extraction from the blood cell samples was performed with the Qiagen DNeasy Blood Extraction Kit. On the study overall, not on this receptor specifically: In a later genetic analysis, a missense DCLRE1C variant was associated with V-gene and J-gene trimming of TCR beta chains, and the association was replicated in an independent cohort. In a later genetic analysis, fewer N-insertions in productive TCRs were reported among donors in an Asian-associated ancestry cluster than the roughly 710-donor mean. HLA typing was unavailable for some donors at each locus, so association tests used only the typed subset. Cytomegalovirus status was reported to be diagnosed by the classifier with high specificity and sensitivity in both the original and validation cohorts. In a later analysis, the rate of TCR association differed among HLA loci, with DRB1 alleles having the most associated TCRs and HLA-C alleles having the fewest. The study listed approximately 150 TCR beta chains as associated with cytomegalovirus. Because counts were too low, about 15 rarely observed V segments, including chromosome 9 orphons, were left out of the earlier analysis of 500 to 750 of the donors. A few of the identified cytomegalovirus-associated TCR beta chains were confirmed in vitro to be specific for cytomegalovirus antigens. Most TCR sequences were seen in very few donors, while some public TCRs were found in many individuals. The presence/absence analyses assumed that sequencing depth was roughly uniform across donors, and that assumption may not be true. Because the 87-base-pair reads could not distinguish some IMGT-functional V segments, including TRBV6-2 and TRBV6-3, those segments were excluded. A later analysis found that HLA-associated TCR beta chains were more clonally expanded and had lower generation probabilities than equally common non-associated chains. An earlier analysis of some 590 of the donors showed that most TCR beta V segments appeared in productive rearrangements either about 87% or about 30% of the time, which broadly matched IMGT annotations. Correlated functional status among segregating V segments might reflect linkage disequilibrium, but an unknown experimental factor could not be ruled out. Specific HLA alleles were associated with over 15,000 TCR beta sequences at a false discovery rate of 0.05 in a later analysis. A group of highly shared sequence variants was considered likely to be a technical artifact of the sequencing pipeline. Only TCR beta chains were sequenced in this cohort, and the absence of alpha or paired-chain data limited detectable features. A later analysis reported that several top co-occurrence clusters appeared linked to parvovirus B19, influenza, CMV and Epstein-Barr virus. A further reported finding was that TCR beta sequences accurately predicted the HLA-A and HLA-B alleles for most subjects in the first cohort. Immune exposure information for the cohort was limited to CMV serostatus. The authors suggested that the approach could potentially be extended to other disease states and immunological phenotypes. A later analysis found that most CMV-associated TCR beta chains appeared HLA-restricted, with HLA associations seemingly driven largely by CMV exposure. Assigning TCR associations to individual alleles was difficult when HLA alleles, especially DR and DQ, strongly co-occurred.

Receptors were amplified or captured by the immunoSEQ multiplex PCR assay. For the multiplex PCR, a mixture combining 60 forward primers for TCR Vbeta segments and 13 reverse primers for TCR Jbeta segments was used. A multiplex PCR assay on genomic DNA amplified the CDR3 region of rearranged TCR beta genes. The amplified TCR beta libraries were sequenced on the Illumina HiSeq System as 87-base-pair reads. The study's processing was this. A later analysis counted approximately 84 million unique TCR beta chains across the roughly 700 repertoires, and 9.5 million to 11 million of these chains were shared by at least two donors. To remove PCR and sequencing errors, raw reads were error-corrected and collapsed into unique sequences using a nearest-neighbor algorithm that merged closely related sequences. To assign V, D and J gene segments, CDR3 sequences were aligned to IMGT reference sequences. For a sequence to be retained, a match of at least six nucleotides was required to both a V gene segment and a J gene segment. Rearrangements were classified as productive when the CDR3 lacked stop codons and remained in frame with V and J, and all other rearrangements were classified as non-productive. Following IMGT convention, CDR3 was defined as the stretch from the second conserved V-encoded cysteine to the conserved J-encoded phenylalanine. In an earlier analysis of around 540 of the donors, sequences lacking an unambiguous match to a single V gene segment were excluded. An earlier analysis of a few hundred of the donors classified V segments as functional when productive rearrangements were above 56.7% and as segregating when the standard deviation between donors was above 5%. A statistical classification framework was built to diagnose cytomegalovirus status from the catalog of TCR beta chain sequences. V and J gene assignment, in a later analysis, came from comparing TCR nucleotide sequences with IMGT/GENE-DB human TR gene sequences. In a later analysis, CDR3 sequences and most-parsimonious VDJ recombination scenarios were assigned using the TCRdist pipeline. In a later analysis, each TCR beta chain was defined by its CDR3 amino acid sequence together with its V-gene family, and reads lacking a unique V-gene family were excluded. As a way to deal with suspected cross-contamination and a sequencing artifact, a later analysis dropped 592 nucleotide sequences that were highly shared and had low generation probability. In a later analysis, a clonal expansion index was calculated for each public chain from normalized within-repertoire ranks of inferred template counts. A later analysis computed generation probabilities with a VDJ recombination model fitted to out-of-frame rearrangements, and checked the results against IGoR. A later analysis scored TCR-TCR, TCR-HLA and TCR-CMV co-occurrence with hypergeometric tests, applying a repertoire-size bias correction to TCR pairs. To estimate false discovery rates, a later analysis permuted the HLA or CMV assignments 20 times. In a later analysis, co-occurring TCRs were grouped with DBSCAN, and TCRdist sequence similarity was added when clustering was performed within HLA-allele-positive subsets. Repertoires with fewer than 30,000 or more than 120,000 public chains, plus five repertoires with anomalous nucleotide sharing, were excluded from co-occurrence clustering. The immuneACCESS repertoire file appears here via TCRdb, limited to in-frame rearrangements. These files lack a portion of the clones; in checked studies, under half of the deficit traces to unresolved V genes, and the cause of the others is not known. V and J calls and clone size are as listed in that table; D and trimming were resolved from the DNA. This sample gives around 130,000 clones in total; 70% to 75% of them show up just once. Roughly 3.1% of the sample comes from the top ten.

Here the chain combines TRBV4-3 and TRBJ2-2, with TRBD2 identical over 9 junction bases. The receptor was isolated from a man aged 25-40 years in good health and CMV-seronegative. Sequencing was carried out using PBMCs. The CDR3 amino acid sequence is: CASSQLRAGGGTGELFF. The DNA is TGCGCCAGCAGCCAATTGCGGGCGGGAGGGGGGACCGGGGAGCTGTTTTTT.